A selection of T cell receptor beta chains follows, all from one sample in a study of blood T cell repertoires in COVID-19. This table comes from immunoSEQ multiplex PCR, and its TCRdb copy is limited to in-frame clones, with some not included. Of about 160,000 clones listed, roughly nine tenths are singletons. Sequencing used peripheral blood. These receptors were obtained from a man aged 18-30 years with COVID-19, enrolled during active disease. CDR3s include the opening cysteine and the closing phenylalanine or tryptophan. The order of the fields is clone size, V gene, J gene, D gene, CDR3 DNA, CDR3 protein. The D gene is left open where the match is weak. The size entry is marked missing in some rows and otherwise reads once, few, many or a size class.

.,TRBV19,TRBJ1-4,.,TGTGCCAGTAACCAAAATCTAGGCGGGAAAGAACTGCTTTTT,CASNQNLGGKELLF
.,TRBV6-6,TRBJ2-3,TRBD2,TGTGCCACTATAGGACTAGCTGGTACGCAGTATTTT,CATIGLAGTQYF
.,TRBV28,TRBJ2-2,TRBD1,TGTGCCAGCAGTTCCCCAGGGGACAGGGGCGACACCGGGGAGCTGTTTTTT,CASSSPGDRGDTGELFF
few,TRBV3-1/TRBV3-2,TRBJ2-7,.,TGTGCCAGCAGCCAAGATGGGCCCTCCTACGAGCAGTACTTC,CASSQDGPSYEQYF
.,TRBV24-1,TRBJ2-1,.,TGTGCCACCAAGGGGGGAGGGGATGAGCAGTTCTTC,CATKGGGDEQFF
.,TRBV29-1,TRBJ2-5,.,TGCAGCGTCCCCCCGAGGGCAGCCGAAGAGACCCAGTACTTC,CSVPPRAAEETQYF
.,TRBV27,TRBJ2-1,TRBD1,TGTGCCAGCAGTTCGCCCGGGACAGGGAACAATGAGCAGTTCTTC,CASSSPGTGNNEQFF
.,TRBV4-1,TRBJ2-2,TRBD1,TGCGCCAGCAGCCGGACAGGGATGAACACCGGGGAGCTGTTTTTT,CASSRTGMNTGELFF
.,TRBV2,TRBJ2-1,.,TGTGCCATGCTAGACTACAATGAGCAGTTCTTC,CAMLDYNEQFF
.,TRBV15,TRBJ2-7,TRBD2,TGTGCCACCAGCAGAGTGCTAGCGGGAGTCTACGAGCAGTACTTC,CATSRVLAGVYEQYF
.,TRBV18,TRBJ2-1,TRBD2,TGTGCCAGCTCACCCCAAGGACTAGCGGGTGATCAAGTCTTC,CASSPQGLAGDQVF
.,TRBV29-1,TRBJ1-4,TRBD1,TGCAGCGCCTTACTATCAGGGGGAGGACTGTTTTTT,CSALLSGGGLFF
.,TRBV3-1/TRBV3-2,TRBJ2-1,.,TGTGCCAGCAGCCGGGCCAGGGGGGCGGGAGGCAATGAGCAGTTCTTC,CASSRARGAGGNEQFF
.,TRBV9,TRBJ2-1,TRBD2,TGTGCCAGCAGCGTAGAAGGGACTAGCCCCAATGAGCAGTTCTTC,CASSVEGTSPNEQFF
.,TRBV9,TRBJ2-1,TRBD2,TGTGCCAGCAGCGTAACAGCGGGAGGTTACAATGAGCAGTTCTTC,CASSVTAGGYNEQFF
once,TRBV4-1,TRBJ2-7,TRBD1,TGCGCCAGCAGCCACTCGGTGAAGGACAGGGGCTACGAGCAGTACTTC,CASSHSVKDRGYEQYF
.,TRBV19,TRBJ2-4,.,TGTGCCAGTAGTAGCCGCGGGGGCCCCGGGCAACAAAACATTCAGTACTTC,CASSSRGGPGQQNIQYF
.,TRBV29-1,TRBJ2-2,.,TGCAGCGTTCGGGGGGCGAAGACCGGGGAGCTGTTTTTT,CSVRGAKTGELFF
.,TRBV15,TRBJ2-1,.,TGTGCCACCAGCAGAAGGAGTCCGACCTACAATGAGCAGTTCTTC,CATSRRSPTYNEQFF
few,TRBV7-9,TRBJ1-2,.,TGTGCCAGCAGCTTAGTGGGGGGTAACGATGGCTACACCTTC,CASSLVGGNDGYTF
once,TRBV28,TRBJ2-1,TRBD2,TGTGCCAGCAGTTTTGCTAGCGGCAATGAGCAGTTCTTC,CASSFASGNEQFF
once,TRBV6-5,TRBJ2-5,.,TGTGCCAGCAGTTACGGGGGACTTCAAGAGACCCAGTACTTC,CASSYGGLQETQYF
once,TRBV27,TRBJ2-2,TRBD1,TGTGCCAGCAGCCCGAGGGGACAGGGAGGCACCGGGGAGCTGTTTTTT,CASSPRGQGGTGELFF
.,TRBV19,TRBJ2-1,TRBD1,TGTGCCAGTAGTATAGCCCAGGGGGCCTACAATGAGCAGTTCTTC,CASSIAQGAYNEQFF
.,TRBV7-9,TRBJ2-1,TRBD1,TGTGCCAGCAGCCCTCATGGTGGGACAGGGAGATACAATGAGCAGTTCTTC,CASSPHGGTGRYNEQFF
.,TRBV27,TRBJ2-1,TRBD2,TGTGCCAGCAGTTCGTCGGGACTAGCGGGAGGTTTGTACAATGAGCAGTTCTTC,CASSSSGLAGGLYNEQFF
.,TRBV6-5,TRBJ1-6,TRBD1,TGTGCCAGCGAGACAGGGGGCTTGAATTCACCCCTCCACTTT,CASETGGLNSPLHF
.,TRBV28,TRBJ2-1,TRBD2,TGTGCCAGCAGGTGGGGGTCTAGCGGGAGTTATGAGCAGTTCTTC,CASRWGSSGSYEQFF
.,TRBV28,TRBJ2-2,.,TGTGCCAGCATCGGTGCGGACTACAACACCGGGGAGCTGTTTTTT,CASIGADYNTGELFF
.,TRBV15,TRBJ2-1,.,TGTGCCACCAGCAGAGTGAGGAGGGCAGGCTACAATGAGCAGTTCTTC,CATSRVRRAGYNEQFF
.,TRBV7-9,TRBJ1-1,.,TGTGCCAGCAGCCGACTCAGACAGGCGAACACTGAAGCTTTCTTT,CASSRLRQANTEAFF
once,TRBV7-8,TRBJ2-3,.,TGTGCCAGCAGCTTAGAGCAGGGGGGATTAGCAGATACGCAGTATTTT,CASSLEQGGLADTQYF
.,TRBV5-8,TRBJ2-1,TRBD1,TGTGCCAGCAGCCCGAGGGGGCGAGTAGCGAATGAGCAGTTCTTC,CASSPRGRVANEQFF
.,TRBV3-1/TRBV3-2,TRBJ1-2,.,TGTGCCAGCAGCCAAGCCCTTGGAGGGCGAAATCACTATGGCTACACCTTC,CASSQALGGRNHYGYTF
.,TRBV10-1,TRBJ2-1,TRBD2,TGCGCCAGCAGTTCTAGCCTAGCGGGTCCCAACAATGAGCAGTTCTTC,CASSSSLAGPNNEQFF
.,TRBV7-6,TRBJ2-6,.,TGTGCCAGCAGCCTAGACACCTCTGGGGCCAACGTCCTGACTTTC,CASSLDTSGANVLTF
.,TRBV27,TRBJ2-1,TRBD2,TGTGCCAGCAGTCGTGGACTAGCGGGAGTCCCCTACAATGAGCAGTTCTTC,CASSRGLAGVPYNEQFF
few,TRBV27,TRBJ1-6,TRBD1,TGTGCCAGCAGTCGCACAGGGGTAGCCTCACCCCTCCACTTT,CASSRTGVASPLHF
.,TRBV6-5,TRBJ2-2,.,TGTGCCAGCAGTTCCAGGGTGGGGGAGCTGTTTTTT,CASSSRVGELFF
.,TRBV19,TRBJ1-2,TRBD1,TGTGCCAGTACTATGGGACAGACAACATATGGCTACACCTTC,CASTMGQTTYGYTF
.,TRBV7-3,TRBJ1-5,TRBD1,TGTGCCAGCACCCCCGCGGGGGACAGGGGGGGCGGGCAGCCCCAGCATTTT,CASTPAGDRGGGQPQHF
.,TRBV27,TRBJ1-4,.,TGTGCCAGCAGTTCAGGACAGTCTAATGAAAAACTGCTTTTT,CASSSGQSNEKLLF
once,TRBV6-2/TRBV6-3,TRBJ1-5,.,TGTGCCAGCAGTTACTCAGGGGAAGGCAATCAGCCCCAGCATTTT,CASSYSGEGNQPQHF
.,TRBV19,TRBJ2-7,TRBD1,TGTGCCAGTAGTATAGGGACAGGTGCCTACGAGCAGTACTTC,CASSIGTGAYEQYF
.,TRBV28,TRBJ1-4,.,TGTGCCAGCACCGCAAGGAGGGGCCGTGAAAAACTGTTTTTT,CASTARRGREKLFF